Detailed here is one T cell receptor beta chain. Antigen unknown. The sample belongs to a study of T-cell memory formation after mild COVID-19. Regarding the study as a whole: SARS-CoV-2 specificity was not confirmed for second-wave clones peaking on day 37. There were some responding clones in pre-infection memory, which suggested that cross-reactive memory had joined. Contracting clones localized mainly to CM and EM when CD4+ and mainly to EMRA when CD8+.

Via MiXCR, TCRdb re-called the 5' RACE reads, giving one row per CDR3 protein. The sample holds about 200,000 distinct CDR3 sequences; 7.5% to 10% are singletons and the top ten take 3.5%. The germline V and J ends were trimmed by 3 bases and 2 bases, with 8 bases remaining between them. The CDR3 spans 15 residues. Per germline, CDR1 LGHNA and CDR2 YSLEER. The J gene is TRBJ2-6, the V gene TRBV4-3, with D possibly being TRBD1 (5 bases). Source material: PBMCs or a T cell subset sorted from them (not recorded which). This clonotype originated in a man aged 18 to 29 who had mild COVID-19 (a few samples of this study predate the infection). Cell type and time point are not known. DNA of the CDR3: TGCGCCAGCAGCCAGGAAGGGGCTGGGGCCAACGTCCTGACTTTC. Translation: CASSQEGAGANVLTF.